A single sample gave rise to the 13 T cell receptor beta chains below, sequenced in a study of STAT5B mutations in CD4+ large granular lymphocyte leukemia (dated by TCRdb to between 2021 and 2024). Libraries came from the immunoSEQ multiplex PCR assay. Entries here come from immuneACCESS through TCRdb and include only in-frame sequences with V and J called. Some clones fail to appear in such tables; in the studies checked, an unresolved V gene covers under half of the shortfall, and the cause of the remainder is unknown. Recorded for this sample are around 21,000 clones; approximately 75% of them occurred a single time. The ten top clones hold 3.5% to 5% of the sample. The material sequenced was CD4+ T cells from blood buffy coats. The source of these receptors is a human donor in good health.

The J gene is TRBJ2-3, the V gene TRBV11-3; maybe TRBD2 (5 bases). CDR1 and CDR2 from the germline V gene are SGHNT and YENEEA. There are 16 residues in the CDR3. The ends were cut back, 5 bases at V and 6 bases at J, with 21 bases in the middle. CDR3 amino acids: CASSPLGGAESDTQYF. CDR3 nucleotide sequence: TGTGCCAGCAGCCCCCTCGGAGGAGCCGAGTCGGATACGCAGTATTTT.

The V gene is TRBV19, the J gene TRBJ2-3, with D maybe TRBD2 (5 bases). This CDR3 has 14 amino acids. Germline loops: CDR1 LNHDA, CDR2 SQIVND (reference sequence). V was trimmed by 8 bases and J by 2 bases, leaving 14 bases between them. The chain's CDR3 is CASHDYLNTDTQYF. The CDR3 nucleotides are TGTGCCAGTCACGACTACCTTAACACAGATACGCAGTATTTT.

The rearrangement links TRBV13 to TRBJ2-3; 7 bases line up with TRBD2. This CDR3 has 15 residues. The V and J ends lost 1 base and 8 bases, in that order; junction bases with no gene match: 9. Germline V gene lookup returns CDR1 PRHDT and CDR2 FYEKMQ (reference sequence). This CDR3 is CASSLDRGSRATQYF. The CDR3 DNA is TGTGCCAGCAGCTTAGATCGCGGGAGTAGGGCTACGCAGTATTTT.

The chain joins TRBV7-8 to TRBJ2-3; no clear D. Trimming pared 7 bases from V and 4 bases from J, leaving 12 bases between. There are 13 residues in the CDR3. CDR1 and CDR2 (germline): SGHVS, FQNEAQ. CDR3 region: CASTWVGADTQYF. In DNA, the CDR3 is TGTGCCAGCACCTGGGTAGGAGCAGATACGCAGTATTTT.

The chain joins TRBV28 to TRBJ2-1; D call uncertain. Trimming shortened V by 2 bases and J by 5 bases, and 10 bases separated the two germline ends. The germline CDR1 and CDR2 sequences are MDHEN and SYDVKM. The CDR3 length is 14 residues. The CDR3 here is CASSLSLQHNEQFF. In nucleotides, the CDR3 is TGTGCCAGCAGTTTAAGTCTACAGCACAATGAGCAGTTCTTC.

The chain joins TRBV25-1 to TRBJ1-2; D unclear. In germline, CDR1 is MGHDK, CDR2 SYGVNS. V dropped 2 bases and J dropped 3 bases, with 13 bases sitting between them. This CDR3 comprises 15 residues. The chain's CDR3 is CASSEPGRSDYGYTF. CDR3 bases: TGTGCCAGCAGTGAACCGGGGAGGAGTGACTATGGCTACACCTTC.

The rearrangement joins TRBV5-6 to TRBJ1-3; D is perhaps TRBD1 (6 bases). The V gene's germline CDR1 is SGHDT and CDR2 YYEEEE. The CDR3 contains 19 residues. The V end lost 2 bases, the J end lost 0 bases, and 21 bases lay between the germline ends. CDR3 coding DNA: TGTGCCAGCAGCTTCTTAGTAGTCGGGACACCTAACTCTGGAAACACCATATATTTT. This encodes CASSFLVVGTPNSGNTIYF.

The V and J genes are TRBV6-1 and TRBJ2-7; 8 nucleotides match TRBD1. The CDR3 is 15 residues long. V gave up 6 bases and J gave up 4 bases; unmatched junction bases: 11. Germline V CDR1 and CDR2: MNHNS, SASEGT. In DNA, the CDR3 is TGTGCCAGCAGGACAGGACAGGGCTATCATTACGAGCAGTACTTC. Protein sequence: CASRTGQGYHYEQYF.

The gene calls are TRBV5-1 and TRBJ2-7, with D perhaps assigned TRBD1 or TRBD2 (5 bases each). Trimming left V 3 bases short and J 5 bases short, with 15 bases between. CDR3 length: 14 residues. Germline V CDR1 and CDR2: SGHRS, YFSETQ. CDR3 DNA sequence: TGCGCCAGCAGCTCTACTCGGGGCTTGGACGAGCAGTACTTC. It translates to CASSSTRGLDEQYF.

This clone has only a few counts. The chain uses TRBV7-9 and TRBJ1-1, with no clear D. V was shortened by 7 bases and J by 11 bases, with 17 bases between the two germline ends. CDR1 is SEHNR, CDR2 FQNEAQ, per germline (reference sequence). This CDR3 has 12 amino acids. CDR3: CASTQTAQTAFF. The CDR3 DNA reads as TGTGCCAGCACCCAGACGGCTCAGACGGCTTTCTTT.

Note on this clone: The junction departs from the called germline gene at one end, perhaps through a read error. The rearrangement links TRBV7-8 to TRBJ2-7; 7 bases are shared with TRBD1. Looked up from germline, CDR1 is SGHVS and CDR2 is FQNEAQ. CDR3 size: 17 residues. The DNA for the CDR3 is TGTGCCAGCAGTTTGCCAGGCAGGGGGTCTAGCTCCCACGAGCAGTACTTC. This sequence encodes CASSLPGRGSSSHEQYF.

The gene calls are TRBV27 and TRBJ2-1, with a tentative D call TRBD1 (5 bases). The CDR3 extends over 14 amino acids. V gave up 7 bases and J gave up 7 bases, with 17 bases separating them. Germline CDR1 is MNHEY and CDR2 is SMNVEV (reference sequence). The CDR3 is CASISWTSDNEQFF. The CDR3, as DNA: TGTGCCAGCATTTCCTGGACATCAGATAATGAGCAGTTCTTC.

This clone was seen a handful of times. The chain uses TRBV11-3 and TRBJ1-5; maybe TRBD1 (5 bases). The CDR3 is made up of 13 amino acids. The germline V gene encodes CDR1 SGHNT and CDR2 YENEEA. Trimming took off 5 bases at V and 6 bases at J, with 11 bases between the two ends. For the CDR3, the DNA is TGTGCCAGCAGCCTAGGGGTCGGTCAGCCCCAGCATTTT. Protein: CASSLGVGQPQHF.